This T cell receptor beta chain was captured by sequencing in a study of Ad26.COV2.S vaccination and SARS-CoV-2 variants. The data were produced by immunoSEQ multiplex PCR, yet TCRdb's version contains in-frame clones alone and is incomplete. Here the sample spans 300,000 to 450,000 clones, about 88% being singletons. Described treatment: 15 to 20 received Ad26.COV2.S at low or high dose, single or two shots; five or six received placebo; per-sample allocation not given. Sampling happened 63 days after the first vaccine or placebo injection. The study used a vaccine consisting of an Ad26 vector that expressed Wuhan-strain SARS-CoV-2 spike. The CDR3 spans 15 residues. J gave up 6 bases and V 4 bases, and 9 bases lay outside the gene matches. Per the germline V gene, CDR1 is ENHRY and CDR2 is SYGVKD.

Sequences were derived from peripheral blood, sampled in a trial of Ad26.COV2.S vaccine versus placebo. The receptor's source is a person between 18 and 65 years old who received the Ad26.COV2.S COVID-19 vaccine or a placebo. The rearrangement links TRBV10-3 to TRBJ1-2; 9 bases are shared with TRBD1. Here the CDR3 DNA reads TGTGCCATCAGTGCCGCGGGACAGGGAGGCAATGGCTACACCTTC. Translation: CAISAAGQGGNGYTF.